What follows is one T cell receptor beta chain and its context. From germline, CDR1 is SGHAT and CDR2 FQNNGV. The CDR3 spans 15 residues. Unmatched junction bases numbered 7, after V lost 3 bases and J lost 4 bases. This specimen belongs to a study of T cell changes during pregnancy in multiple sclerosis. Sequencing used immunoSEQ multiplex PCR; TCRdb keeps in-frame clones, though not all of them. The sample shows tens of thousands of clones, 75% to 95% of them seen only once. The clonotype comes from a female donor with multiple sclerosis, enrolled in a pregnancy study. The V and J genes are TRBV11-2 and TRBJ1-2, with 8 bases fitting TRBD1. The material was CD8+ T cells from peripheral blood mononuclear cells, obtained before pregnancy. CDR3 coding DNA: TGTGCCAGCAGCTTGGGGACAGGCAGCACCTATGGCTACACCTTC. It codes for CASSLGTGSTYGYTF.